This T cell receptor (beta chain) is drawn from a study of blood T cell repertoires in COVID-19 (dated by TCRdb to 2019 to 2021). About the full investigation: The collaborator samples originated in the United States, Italy and Spain and spanned the acute and convalescent phases of COVID-19. The prospective study material was composed of cDNA or gDNA derived from T cells, B-cell-depleted T cells, or PBMCs. The dataset comprised deeply sampled blood TCRbeta repertoires from subjects exposed to, actively infected with, or recovered from COVID-19. The repertoires were released in a freely available public database meant as a resource for research on the immune response to SARS-CoV-2. Samples were obtained from the ongoing ImmuneRACE study (first 160 participants) and from approximately 1,200 subjects provided by 6 global collaborators. The sample metadata nearly always contained a de-identified subject ID, COVID-19 status, age in years and sex. Where available, HLA class I and class II types were obtained from metadata supplied by the sample provider rather than from assay-based typing.

TCRbeta CDR3 regions were amplified from genomic DNA using the immunoSEQ Assay, a bias-controlled multiplex PCR. For the original study's pipeline: The number of nucleated cells in each sample was estimated from the amplification of reference gene primers within the assay. To quantify the absolute abundance of each unique TCRbeta CDR3 rearrangement, sequence reads were collapsed and filtered. For each sample, productive Simpson clonality was calculated by taking the square root of Simpson's diversity index across productive rearrangements. TCRdb retrieved this table from immuneACCESS and kept in-frame rearrangements only. Not all clones are present; in checked studies, unresolved V genes account for under half, and no reason is known for the remainder. That table gives V, J and clone size, and the DNA gave D and trimming. This sample holds a few hundred thousand clones; roughly 90% were observed only once. The top ten clones comprise roughly 12% of the sample.

This clone has a count of ten or more. Its recognized antigen is unknown. The sample holds no much larger clone one base away, and base qualities are not on file. In Seattle, one collaborating source enrolled patients while the infection was active and tracked those patients longitudinally over the course of disease. Collaborating institutions collected whole blood in K2EDTA tubes following their own protocols. Collaborator samples were shipped for TCRbeta analysis as frozen whole blood, isolated PBMCs, or DNA extracted from either sample type. The investigation overall reported the following: The amount of clinical and demographic metadata varied by source and participant and was provided uncurated.

The germline V gene (reference sequence) sets CDR1 to LGHDT and CDR2 to YNNKEL. The CDR3 contains 15 residues, cysteine and phenylalanine counted. Just CDR3 DNA is preserved here, 45 bases in frame from base 1. Between the V and J ends, shortened by 3 bases and 4 bases respectively, the junction contains 15 bases. Sequenced input: peripheral blood. The clonotype was recovered from a woman aged 25 to 39 with COVID-19, enrolled during active disease. The chain links TRBV3-1 (or the pseudogene TRBV3-2) with TRBJ1-1, with TRBD1 perhaps the D gene, on 5 matching bases. Read as DNA, the sequence is TGTGCCAGCAGCCATAAGGGGCAAAGGAGCACTGAAGCTTTCTTT. Its product reads: CASSHKGQRSTEAFF.